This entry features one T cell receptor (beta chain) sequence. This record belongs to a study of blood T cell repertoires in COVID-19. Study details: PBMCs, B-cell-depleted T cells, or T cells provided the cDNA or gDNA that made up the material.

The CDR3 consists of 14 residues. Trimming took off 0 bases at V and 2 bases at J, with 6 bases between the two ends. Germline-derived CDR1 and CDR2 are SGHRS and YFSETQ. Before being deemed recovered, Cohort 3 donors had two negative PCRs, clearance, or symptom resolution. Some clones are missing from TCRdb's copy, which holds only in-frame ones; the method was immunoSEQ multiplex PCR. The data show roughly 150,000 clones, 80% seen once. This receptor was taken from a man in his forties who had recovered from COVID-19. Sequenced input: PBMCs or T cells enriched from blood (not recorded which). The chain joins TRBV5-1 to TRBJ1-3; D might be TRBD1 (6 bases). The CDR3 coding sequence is TGCGCCAGCAGCTTGGACAGGGCTGGAAACACCATATATTTT. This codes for CASSLDRAGNTIYF. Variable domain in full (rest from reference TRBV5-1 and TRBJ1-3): KAGVTQTPRYLIKTRGQQVTLSCSPISGHRSVSWYQQTPGQGLQFLFEYFSETQRNKGNFPGRFSGRQFSNSRSEMNVSTLELGDSALYLCASSLDRAGNTIYFGEGSWLTVV.